The clone carrying this T cell receptor beta chain was seen repeatedly, ten times or more. Its antigen is still unknown. The sample belongs to a study of T cells in Graves' hyperthyroidism and ophthalmopathy. General study results and limits: Blood held most thyroid clonotypes expanded above 0.001 frequency.

Per germline, CDR1 KGHSH and CDR2 LQKENI. V lost 0 bases, J lost 2 bases, and 10 bases lay in between. CDR3 size: 15 residues. Template material for amplifying TCR beta CDR3 regions consisted of RNA transcripts. TCR CDR3 regions were first amplified by RT-PCR with HTBI primers. MiXCR, applied by TCRdb to the multiplex PCR reads, yields one record per CDR3 protein. The repertoire holds around 97,000 distinct CDR3 sequences, with approximately 48% as singletons. This chain connects TRBV18 to TRBJ1-2; D is unresolved. Sequencing input: blood. This clonotype originated in a man aged 35-49 years with Graves' hyperthyroidism. CDR3 sequence (DNA): TGTGCCAGCTCACCACCCGGTCTGGACAACTATGGCTACACCTTC. It codes for CASSPPGLDNYGYTF.